One and the same sample provided the 31 T cell receptor beta chains below, sequenced in a study of T cells after yellow fever vaccination. TCRdb reanalysed the 5' RACE reads using MiXCR and keeps one entry per CDR3 protein. The sample consists of about 300,000 distinct CDR3 sequences, 6.8% of them appearing once. This specimen was PBMCs, taken roughly 46 days after the first yellow fever vaccination. These receptors all stem from a man aged 18 to 35 who received the YFV17D yellow fever vaccine.

The V call is TRBV18, the J call TRBJ1-5; possible D gene TRBD1, 6 bases. Germline CDR1 reads KGHSH; CDR2 reads LQKENI. This CDR3 region has 15 residues. V lost 3 bases, J lost 0 bases, and 9 bases lay in between. The CDR3 coding sequence is TGTGCCAGCTCACCGAGGGGGAATAGCAATCAGCCCCAGCATTTT. As protein: CASSPRGNSNQPQHF.

The rearrangement links TRBV7-8 to TRBJ2-1; 9 bases match TRBD1. The CDR3 consists of 16 residues. V was pared by 5 bases and J by 4 bases, with 9 bases of the junction left unmatched. The germline gives CDR1 SGHVS, CDR2 FQNEAQ. DNA of the CDR3: TGTGCCAGCAGCATCAGCCCGGGGACAGGGTACAATGAGCAGTTCTTC. Amino acids: CASSISPGTGYNEQFF.

The rearrangement links TRBV5-1 to TRBJ1-1; 10 positions agree with TRBD1. Germline V lookup: CDR1 SGHRS, CDR2 YFSETQ. The CDR3 has 16 residues. J lost 5 bases, V lost 4 bases, and 11 bases had no gene match. The CDR3 region has the DNA TGCGCCAGCAGCCCGGACACGGGACAGGGGTGGACTGAAGCTTTCTTT. This sequence encodes CASSPDTGQGWTEAFF. The full variable domain, in which reference TRBV5-1 and TRBJ1-1 provide the parts outside the CDR3, is KAGVTQTPRYLIKTRGQQVTLSCSPISGHRSVSWYQQTPGQGLQFLFEYFSETQRNKGNFPGRFSGRQFSNSRSEMNVSTLELGDSALYLCASSPDTGQGWTEAFFGQGTRLTVV.

This clonotype was seen repeatedly, ten times or more. The chain combines TRBV12-3 or TRBV12-4 with TRBJ2-7; 12 bases are shared with TRBD2. V was pared by 5 bases and J by 3 bases, with 8 bases of the junction left unmatched. This CDR3 is built from 16 residues. CDR3 sequence (DNA): TGTGCCAGCAGTCCGAGACTAGCGGGGGTGCTCTACGAGCAGTACTTC. This encodes CASSPRLAGVLYEQYF.

This clonotype was picked up a small number of times. The chain has TRBV5-1 and TRBJ2-2; D gene uncertain. Germline lookup yields CDR1 SGHRS and CDR2 YFSETQ. Trimming removed 0 bases at V and 5 bases at J, with 8 bases between. The CDR3 loop spans 14 amino acids. The CDR3 reads CASSLARWTGELFF. The DNA of the CDR3 is TGCGCCAGCAGCTTGGCGAGGTGGACCGGGGAGCTGTTTTTT.

The chain links TRBV12-3 or TRBV12-4 to TRBJ1-1, with TRBD1 identical over 9 bases. This CDR3 region has 15 residues. The trim removed 6 bases at V and 1 base at J, leaving 6 bases unmatched. The CDR3 DNA reads TGTGCCAGCAGGGCCGGGACAGGGTCGAACACTGAAGCTTTCTTT. Its protein product is CASRAGTGSNTEAFF.

This clonotype occurred a few times. The chain links TRBV7-8 to TRBJ2-1, with D possibly matching TRBD2 (6 bases). V was shortened by 5 bases and J by 2 bases, with 13 bases between the two germline ends. Germline assignment: CDR1 SGHVS and CDR2 FQNEAQ. The CDR3 consists of 15 residues. CDR3 sequence: CASSPQRVPYNEQFF. For the CDR3, the DNA is TGTGCCAGCAGCCCCCAGCGGGTCCCCTACAATGAGCAGTTCTTC.

The chain recombines TRBV7-2 with TRBJ1-6; D is undetermined. V was pared by 6 bases and J by 10 bases, with 13 bases between. The CDR3 extends over 13 amino acids. Germline V CDR1 and CDR2: SGHTA, FQGNSA. CDR3 DNA: TGTGCCAGCAGTTTCTCCCGTGGCTCACCCCTCCACTTT. It codes for CASSFSRGSPLHF.

This clonotype was recorded at least ten times. Because the CDR3's place on the DNA is in doubt, the DNA is left out and the CDR3 is given as listed by TCRdb. The chain uses TRBV27 and TRBJ2-3. The CDR3 sequence runs 15 residues, both termini included. The germline V gene has CDR1 MNHEY and CDR2 SMNVEV (reference sequence). CDR3 protein: CASSLGTGITDTQYF.

The gene calls are TRBV30 and TRBJ2-7; TRBD1 agrees at 9 bases. The CDR3 extends over 13 amino acids. V gave up 5 bases and J gave up 6 bases; unmatched junction bases: 8. Per germline, CDR1 GTSNPN and CDR2 SVGIG (reference sequence). This CDR3 reads CAWAAWTGAEQYF. CDR3 nucleotides: TGTGCCTGGGCCGCCTGGACAGGGGCCGAGCAGTACTTC.

The chain combines TRBV4-1 with TRBJ2-4; a weak D match, TRBD1 (6 bases). This CDR3 contains 17 residues. The germline CDR1 and CDR2 sequences are MGHRA and YSYEKL. V shed 5 bases and J shed 0 bases, with 17 bases lying between them. CDR3 bases: TGCGCCAGCAGCGCAAGGGACATACGGCTAGCCAAAAACATTCAGTACTTC. Translating gives CASSARDIRLAKNIQYF.

This clonotype showed up just a few times. The chain has TRBV29-1 and TRBJ2-7; D ambiguous. The CDR3 has 13 amino acids. CDR1 is SQVTM, CDR2 ANQGSEA, per germline. V lost 0 bases to trimming and J lost 8 bases, with 14 bases between them. The DNA of the CDR3 is TGCAGCGTTGAAGATAACCGGTTGAGGAAGCAGTACTTC. It is translated as CSVEDNRLRKQYF.

J is TRBJ2-1 and V is TRBV20-1, with 7 bases that match TRBD2. V dropped 1 base and J dropped 7; count of bases not matched to a gene: 16. Per germline, CDR1 DFQATT and CDR2 SNEGSKA (reference sequence). The CDR3 length is 17 residues. Here the CDR3 reads CSARGIIASRGINEQFF. CDR3 bases: TGCAGTGCTAGAGGCATAATAGCGTCGCGGGGGATTAATGAGCAGTTCTTC.

This clonotype was recorded only once. This chain connects TRBV20-1 to TRBJ1-5; a possible D gene is TRBD1 (5 bases). V lost 6 bases, J lost 0 bases, and 12 bases lay in between. The CDR3 runs 14 residues. Germline V gene data show CDR1 as DFQATT and CDR2 as SNEGSKA (reference sequence). The CDR3 DNA is TGCAGTGCAGGGGACCGATATAGCAATCAGCCCCAGCATTTT. Amino acids: CSAGDRYSNQPQHF.

A few counts support this clonotype. The J gene is TRBJ1-1, the V gene TRBV25-1; 10 nucleotides match TRBD1. With 6 bases clipped from V and 0 bases from J, the junction kept 7 bases outside the gene matches. CDR3 length: 16 residues. The germline CDR1 and CDR2 sequences are MGHDK and SYGVNS. The CDR3 loop reads CASSFGTGVMNTEAFF. CDR3 DNA: TGTGCCAGCAGCTTTGGGACAGGGGTTATGAACACTGAAGCTTTCTTT.

This clonotype was recorded at least ten times. This chain links TRBV7-2 with TRBJ1-1; tentative D call: TRBD1 (5 bases). V gave up 1 base and J gave up 0 bases, with 9 bases separating them. CDR3 length: 15 residues. Germline V lookup: CDR1 SGHTA, CDR2 FQGNSA. The CDR3 loop is CASSLGSGMNTEAFF. Here the CDR3 DNA reads TGTGCCAGCAGCTTAGGGTCAGGGATGAACACTGAAGCTTTCTTT.

This clonotype was counted a few times. The chain carries TRBV19 and TRBJ2-5; D might be TRBD1 or TRBD2, each matching 5 bases. The CDR3 is made up of 16 amino acids. Trimming shortened V by 6 bases and J by 2 bases, and 19 bases separated the two germline ends. From germline, CDR1 is LNHDA and CDR2 SQIVND (reference sequence). CDR3 in amino acids: CASSLGLTADQETQYF. The CDR3 DNA sequence: TGTGCCAGTAGCCTGGGATTGACAGCGGATCAAGAGACCCAGTACTTC.

This clonotype was counted between two and nine times. The rearrangement uses TRBV5-6 and TRBJ2-5; D tentatively fits TRBD1 or TRBD2 (6 bases each). V was clipped by 7 bases and J by 4 bases, with 20 bases between them. This CDR3 spans 15 amino acids. Germline loops: CDR1 SGHDT, CDR2 YYEEEE. CDR3: CASGSGTLAGETQYF. CDR3 DNA: TGTGCCAGCGGATCCGGGACACTAGCAGGAGAGACCCAGTACTTC. The full variable domain, in which reference TRBV5-6 and TRBJ2-5 provide the parts outside the CDR3, is DAGVTQSPTHLIKTRGQQVTLRCSPKSGHDTVSWYQQALGQGPQFIFQYYEEEERQRGNFPDRFSGHQFPNYSSELNVNALLLGDSALYLCASGSGTLAGETQYFGPGTRLLVL.

The V and J genes are TRBV20-1 and TRBJ1-1, with TRBD1 identical over 7 bases. The ends lost 4 bases at V and 6 bases at J; junction bases unmatched: 5. Germline V gene data show CDR1 as DFQATT and CDR2 as SNEGSKA (reference sequence). The CDR3 has 12 amino acids. The chain's CDR3 is CSAMTGFAEAFF. CDR3 coding DNA: TGCAGTGCTATGACAGGGTTCGCTGAAGCTTTCTTT.

The CDR3 spells CSAGDSLTGELFF. CDR3 bases: TGCAGTGCGGGGGACAGCCTCACCGGGGAGCTGTTTTTT. The V and J genes are TRBV20-1 and TRBJ2-2, with 7 bases lining up with TRBD1. CDR1 and CDR2 from the germline V gene are DFQATT and SNEGSKA (reference sequence). The CDR3 has 13 amino acids. V gave up 6 bases and J gave up 4 bases; unmatched junction bases: 5.

The chain employs TRBV3-1 and TRBJ2-2; TRBD2 might be the D (6 bases). V shed 3 bases and J shed 6 bases, with 8 bases lying between them. The CDR3 contains 13 residues. In germline, CDR1 is LGHDT, CDR2 YNNKEL (reference sequence). CDR3 sequence (DNA): TGTGCCAGCAGCCATAGGGACTCCGGGGAGCTGTTTTTT. Protein sequence: CASSHRDSGELFF. The full variable domain, rest sourced from reference TRBV3-1 and TRBJ2-2, is DTAVSQTPKYLVTQMGNDKSIKCEQNLGHDTMYWYKQDSKKFLKIMFSYNNKELIINETVPNRFSPKSPDKAHLNLHINSLELGDSAVYFCASSHRDSGELFFGEGSRLTVL.

This chain uses TRBV5-4 with TRBJ2-7; the D gene is possibly TRBD1 (6 bases). Germline assignment: CDR1 SGHNT and CDR2 YYREEE (reference sequence). Trimming removed 2 bases from V and 5 bases from J, with 11 bases in between. The CDR3 contains 13 residues. Written as DNA, the CDR3 is TGTGCCAGCAGCTTTGGGGGCGGCAACGAGCAGTACTTC. It translates to CASSFGGGNEQYF.

In this sample, this clonotype turned up a few times. The V call is TRBV5-1, the J call TRBJ2-2; D might be TRBD1 or TRBD2, each matching 7 bases. CDR3 length equals 17 residues. CDR1 and CDR2 from the germline V gene are SGHRS and YFSETQ. Trimming shortened V by 6 bases and J by 5 bases, and 23 bases separated the two germline ends. The CDR3 spells CASTQKGGDSRTGELFF. DNA of the CDR3: TGCGCCAGCACCCAAAAAGGGGGGGACAGTCGGACCGGGGAGCTGTTTTTT.

The rearrangement uses TRBV7-6 and TRBJ2-5, with D possibly matching TRBD2 (6 bases). V gave up 5 bases and J gave up 5 bases, with 15 bases separating them. Germline lookup yields CDR1 SGHVS and CDR2 FNYEAQ. CDR3 size: 14 residues. This CDR3 reads CASSPGGSMETQYF. As DNA, the CDR3 is TGTGCCAGCAGCCCCGGGGGTAGTATGGAGACCCAGTACTTC.

This clonotype was recorded at least ten times. J is TRBJ1-2 and V is TRBV7-2; tentatively, D is TRBD1 (6 bases). Germline V CDR1 and CDR2: SGHTA, FQGNSA. This CDR3 has 15 residues. V was trimmed by 2 bases and J by 4 bases, leaving 14 bases between them. This chain's CDR3 is CASSLRQAKGYGYTF. As DNA, the CDR3 is TGTGCCAGCAGCTTACGACAGGCAAAGGGCTATGGCTACACCTTC.

This clonotype has a handful of counts. The rearrangement links TRBV7-8 to TRBJ2-6; D gene unclear. The CDR3 runs to 16 residues. The germline V gene encodes CDR1 SGHVS and CDR2 FQNEAQ. Trimming took off 2 bases at V and 0 bases at J, with 8 bases between the two ends. The CDR3 bases are TGTGCCAGCAGCTTATGGCCCAACTCTGGGGCCAACGTCCTGACTTTC. Amino acids: CASSLWPNSGANVLTF.

The chain joins TRBV6-5 to TRBJ2-5; tentatively, D is TRBD1 or TRBD2 (5 bases each). CDR3 length: 16 residues. V gave up 3 bases and J gave up 4 bases, with 18 bases separating them. Per germline, CDR1 MNHEY and CDR2 SVGAGI. CDR3 residues: CASSYMAGSPGETQYF. For the CDR3, the DNA is TGTGCCAGCAGTTATATGGCAGGGAGCCCGGGAGAGACCCAGTACTTC.

This clonotype was detected only a few times. The chain carries TRBV5-5 and TRBJ1-6; TRBD1 might be the D (5 bases). V gave up 0 bases and J gave up 9 bases, with 19 bases separating them. The CDR3 has 17 residues. Germline CDR1 is SGHKS and CDR2 is YYEKEE (reference sequence). In nucleotides, the CDR3 is TGTGCCAGCAGCTTGGTAAGGAGCAGGGTGGTTAGTTCACCCCTCCACTTT. Translating it yields CASSLVRSRVVSSPLHF.

This chain connects TRBV12-3 or TRBV12-4 to TRBJ2-2; perhaps TRBD2 as D (7 bases). This CDR3 has 14 amino acids. Trimming took 10 bases from V and 4 from J, leaving 16 bases between them. In DNA, the CDR3 is TGTGCCAATAGTCGGGGGGCCGGCACCGGGGAGCTGTTTTTT. Translated, it gives CANSRGAGTGELFF.

This chain uses TRBV3-1 with TRBJ2-3, with D tentatively TRBD2 (7 bases). Germline CDR1 LGHDT, CDR2 YNNKEL (reference sequence). Trimming removed 0 bases from V and 2 bases from J, with 15 bases in between. The CDR3 spans 17 residues. CDR3 residues: CASSQDRRGGATDTQYF. The CDR3 bases are TGTGCCAGCAGCCAAGATCGGAGGGGGGGGGCCACAGATACGCAGTATTTT.

This clonotype was seen only a few times. J is TRBJ2-6 and V is TRBV6-1, with 7 bases identical to TRBD2. Germline CDR1 is MNHNS and CDR2 is SASEGT. The CDR3 is 16 residues long. V trimming: 5 bases; J trimming: 0 bases; junction bases outside the gene matches: 4. The CDR3, as DNA: TGTGCCAGCAGTCCGCGGGGGAACTCTGGGGCCAACGTCCTGACTTTC. Its translation: CASSPRGNSGANVLTF.